This T cell receptor beta chain was obtained from a study of cytomegalovirus exposure and HLA in healthy donors (TCRdb year 2017). Describing the broader study: An earlier analysis of some 500 of the donors reported about 290 Gb of sequence data and 100 million to 130 million unique TCR beta sequences from roughly 180 million T cells. Every repertoire in the discovery cohort had been generated on one and the same sequencing platform. A later genetic analysis used genome-wide SNP genotypes for about 65% of the 666 donors, treating that subset as a discovery cohort. To decide whether each TCR beta V gene segment behaved as functional or pseudogenic, an earlier analysis of some 600 of the donors relied on high-throughput TCR beta sequencing. Alongside the repertoire data, information on donor age, sex, ethnicity and CMV serostatus was compiled. To predict cytomegalovirus infection status, the study brought together high-throughput TCR immunosequencing, statistical association of individual TCRs with disease status, and machine learning. The T cell repertoires of 550 to 850 subjects were profiled by immunosequencing and related to cytomegalovirus serostatus. Rather than drawing on any new phenotypic data, the later analysis identified candidate immune exposures from TCR beta sequences and the way those sequences occurred across donors. Several DR-DQ haplotypes were treated as single units for association and clustering because of strong linkage in the cohort. An early release that covered fewer than 750 HLA-typed donors contained about 290 gigabases of sequencing data and tens of millions of unique TCR sequences. A separate validation cohort of some 130 different subjects was used in addition to the roughly 720-subject first cohort. Among approximately 370 genotyped donors of the cohort, an average of around 220,000 unique TCR beta nucleotide sequences was sequenced per donor, of which about 18% were non-productive. HLA typing included class I and class II loci at four-digit resolution. In a later analysis, previously published TCR beta repertoires from 550 to 700 donors were re-analyzed and high-resolution HLA genotyping was added so that TCR occurrence patterns could be studied. The aim of the study was to test whether cataloging public T cell receptors could identify signatures of past pathogen exposure. Among the approximately 400 genotyped donors, more than 70% belonged to the genetic ancestry cluster associated with self-reported Caucasian donors. Typing coverage differed by locus: A, B, C, DRB1 and DQB1 were typed in about 620-630 donors, DQA1 in about 510, DPA1 in 600 to 610, and DPB1 in approximately 450. Overall study outcomes, separate from this receptor: A few of the identified cytomegalovirus-associated TCR beta chains were confirmed in vitro to be specific for cytomegalovirus antigens. Linkage disequilibrium might explain the correlated functional status among segregating V segments, but an unknown experimental factor could not be excluded. In a later analysis, HLA-associated TCR beta chains showed more clonal expansion and lower generation probabilities than non-associated chains that were equally common. The earlier analysis of about 600 of the donors excluded fewer than 20 rarely observed V segments, including chromosome 9 orphons, because counts were too low. According to the authors, the approach could potentially be generalized to other disease states and immunological phenotypes. The sequencing pipeline was judged likely to have produced a cluster of highly shared sequence variants as a technical artifact. The study listed 150 to 200 TCR beta chains as associated with cytomegalovirus. According to a later analysis, parvovirus B19, influenza, CMV and Epstein-Barr virus appeared linked to several top co-occurrence clusters. When HLA alleles, especially DR and DQ, strongly co-occurred, TCR associations were difficult to assign to individual alleles. In an earlier analysis of 500 to 650 of the donors, most TCR beta V segments appeared in productive rearrangements about 90% or about 30% of the time, broadly matching IMGT annotations. Immune exposure information for the cohort was limited to CMV serostatus. This cohort had only TCR beta chains sequenced, and the lack of alpha or paired-chain data limited which features could be detected. A further reported finding was that TCR beta sequences accurately predicted the HLA-A and HLA-B alleles for most subjects in the first cohort. In a later analysis, the rate of TCR association differed among HLA loci, with DRB1 alleles having the most associated TCRs and HLA-C alleles having the fewest. Most CMV-associated TCR beta chains appeared to be HLA-restricted in a later analysis, and the HLA associations seemed to be driven largely by CMV exposure. Roughly uniform sequencing depth across donors was assumed in presence/absence analyses, although this assumption may not hold. Because HLA typing was missing for some donors at each locus, association tests included only the typed subset. In a later analysis, some 18,000 TCR beta sequences were associated with specific HLA alleles at a false discovery rate of 0.05. Cytomegalovirus status was reported to be diagnosed by the classifier with high specificity and sensitivity in both the original and validation cohorts. In a later genetic analysis, fewer N-insertions in productive TCRs were reported among donors in an Asian-associated ancestry cluster than the roughly 700-donor mean. Some IMGT-functional V segments, including TRBV6-2 and TRBV6-3, could not be told apart with the 87-base-pair reads, so those segments were excluded. A later genetic analysis associated a missense DCLRE1C variant with V-gene and J-gene trimming of TCR beta chains, and an independent cohort replicated the association. Across donors, most TCR sequences were observed very rarely, whereas some public TCRs were present in many individuals.

Libraries were prepared through the immunoSEQ multiplex PCR assay. A mixture of 60 forward primers for TCR Vbeta segments and 13 reverse primers for TCR Jbeta segments was used in the multiplex PCR. A multiplex PCR assay on genomic DNA amplified the CDR3 region of rearranged TCR beta genes. The amplified TCR beta libraries were sequenced on the Illumina HiSeq System as 87-base-pair reads. On the study's bioinformatics: A later analysis counted about 76 million unique TCR beta chains across the roughly 700 repertoires, and approximately 11 million of these chains were shared by at least two donors. Raw reads were error-corrected and collapsed into unique sequences by a nearest-neighbor algorithm in which closely related sequences were merged to remove PCR and sequencing errors. To assign V, D and J gene segments, CDR3 sequences were aligned to IMGT reference sequences. For a sequence to be retained, a match of at least six nucleotides to both a V gene segment and a J gene segment was required. A rearrangement counted as productive if the CDR3 had no stop codons and remained in frame with V and J, and every other rearrangement counted as non-productive. Following IMGT convention, CDR3 was defined as the stretch from the second conserved V-encoded cysteine up to the conserved J-encoded phenylalanine. The earlier analysis of 500 to 650 of the donors excluded any sequence lacking an unambiguous match to a single V gene segment. An earlier analysis of some 500 of the donors classified V segments as functional when productive rearrangements were above 56.7% and as segregating when the standard deviation between donors was above 5%. A statistical classification framework was built to diagnose cytomegalovirus status from the catalog of TCR beta chain sequences. In a later analysis, TCR nucleotide sequences were compared against IMGT/GENE-DB human TR gene sequences so that V and J genes could be assigned. The TCRdist pipeline was used in a later analysis to assign CDR3 sequences and most-parsimonious VDJ recombination scenarios. In a later analysis, each TCR beta chain was defined by its CDR3 amino acid sequence together with its V-gene family, and reads without a unique V-gene family were excluded. A later analysis removed 592 highly shared, low-generation-probability nucleotide sequences to deal with suspected cross-contamination and a sequencing artifact. A later analysis calculated a clonal expansion index for each public chain from normalized within-repertoire ranks of inferred template counts. In a later analysis, generation probabilities were computed using a VDJ recombination model fitted to out-of-frame rearrangements, and the results were checked against IGoR. In a later analysis, TCR-TCR, TCR-HLA and TCR-CMV co-occurrence was scored with hypergeometric tests, and a repertoire-size bias correction was applied to TCR pairs. A later analysis estimated false discovery rates by permuting HLA or CMV assignments 20 times. In a later analysis, co-occurring TCRs were grouped using DBSCAN, with TCRdist sequence similarity added in when clustering inside HLA-allele-positive subsets. Repertoires with fewer than 30,000 or more than 120,000 public chains, plus five repertoires with anomalous nucleotide sharing, were excluded from co-occurrence clustering. TCRdb stores this immuneACCESS table with in-frame sequences only. Part of the clones is absent; in the studies checked, under half of the shortfall reflects unresolved V genes, and no reason is known for the rest. The V and J calls and clone size were taken over from that table, and D and trimming were inferred from the DNA. Recorded for this sample are 140,000 or so clones; roughly 75% of them occurred a single time. The top ten hold around 2.9% of the sample.

Inclusive of the bounding cysteine and phenylalanine, the CDR3 is 15 residues long. Solely the CDR3 DNA is kept, with 45 bases framed from the first base. Cut back by 7 bases and 10 bases, the V and J ends lie 20 bases apart. As encoded in the germline V gene, CDR1 is LGHNA while CDR2 is YSLEER. The cohort comprised 670 or so healthy bone marrow donors. At the time of sampling, all cohort members were nominally healthy, though unrecorded immune exposures were likely present. The donor was CMV seronegative and belonged to the group of more than 300 seronegative cohort members. Each donor provided a peripheral blood sample, and peripheral blood mononuclear cells were used for TCR beta sequencing. Genomic DNA extraction from the blood cell samples was performed with the Qiagen DNeasy Blood Extraction Kit. For this clone: No antigen is known for it. No much larger clonotype is one base removed from it; base qualities were not supplied.

The chain employs TRBV4-3 and TRBJ1-6; the D gene identity is not certain. Sequenced input: PBMCs. The clonotype comes from a female donor in good health and CMV-seronegative. The DNA reads TGCGCCAGCACCGAGTCCGGGAGTATAAGGTCACCCCTCCACTTT. Translated, this gives CASTESGSIRSPLHF.